The 5 T cell receptor beta chains below were found in one sample sequenced in a study of regulatory T cells in long-lasting Graves disease. The time point is: newly diagnosed GD, antithyroid drugs for less than 3 months. Following extraction of RNA from PBMCs, that RNA was used to make the TCR library. Building of the TCR beta libraries involved iRepertoire HTBI primers and Arm-PCR of CDR3 regions. MiXCR was run by TCRdb on the multiplex PCR reads, yielding one entry per CDR3 protein. Of around 480,000 distinct CDR3 sequences listed, about 16% are singletons. These data are also associated with another study on T cells in Graves' hyperthyroidism and ophthalmopathy.

This sample comprised peripheral blood mononuclear cells (PBMCs), obtained at new diagnosis, from a patient treated with antithyroid drugs. The source is a middle-aged woman with Graves disease.

This clonotype was recorded many times. One end of the junction varies from germline; a read error may be responsible. The rearrangement links TRBV4-1 to TRBJ1-2; 7 nucleotides match TRBD1. The CDR3 spans 16 residues. Germline V gene lookup returns CDR1 MGHRA and CDR2 YSYEKL. CDR3 nucleotide sequence: TGTGCCAGCAGCCAAGATCCGGCAGGGGGAATCTATGGCTACACCTTC. It encodes CASSQDPAGGIYGYTF.

This clonotype was detected ten times or more. The J gene is TRBJ1-1, the V gene TRBV6-2 or TRBV6-3, with 8 bases aligning to TRBD1. The germline gives CDR1 MNHEY, CDR2 SVGEGT. The CDR3 has 15 residues. V dropped 6 bases and J dropped 1; count of bases not matched to a gene: 7. CDR3 sequence reads: CASRILGQANTEAFF. CDR3 DNA: TGTGCCAGCAGGATTCTGGGACAGGCGAACACTGAAGCTTTCTTT.

In this sample, this clonotype turned up many times. The J gene is TRBJ2-6, the V gene TRBV2; D may correspond to TRBD1 or TRBD2 (7 bases each). CDR3 size: 16 residues. V gave up 9 bases and J gave up 0 bases, with 15 bases separating them. Germline V gene data show CDR1 as SNHLY and CDR2 as FYNNEI. The CDR3 is CARGGGQSSGANVLTF. Written as DNA, the CDR3 is TGTGCCAGAGGGGGGGGACAGAGCTCTGGGGCCAACGTCCTGACTTTC.

The chain combines TRBV12-3 or TRBV12-4 with TRBJ1-6, with a tentative D call TRBD1 (5 bases). This CDR3 has 19 residues. V shed 5 bases and J shed 0 bases, with 20 bases lying between them. The CDR3 sequence is CASSDPDSLGGSYNSPLHF. CDR3 in DNA: TGTGCCAGCAGTGACCCAGACAGTTTGGGAGGCTCCTATAATTCACCCCTCCACTTT.

This clonotype was seen many times. The V and J genes are TRBV5-1 and TRBJ1-2; D uncertain. The V gene's germline CDR1 is SGHRS and CDR2 YFSETQ. The CDR3 covers 14 residues. Trimming removed 0 bases at V and 2 bases at J, with 8 bases between. CDR3 sequence reads: CASSLEPGNYGYTF. CDR3 coding DNA: TGCGCCAGCAGCTTGGAACCGGGAAACTATGGCTACACCTTC. The entire variable domain, with the rest obtained from reference TRBV5-1 and TRBJ1-2, is as follows: KAGVTQTPRYLIKTRGQQVTLSCSPISGHRSVSWYQQTPGQGLQFLFEYFSETQRNKGNFPGRFSGRQFSNSRSEMNVSTLELGDSALYLCASSLEPGNYGYTFGSGTRLTVV.